The 13 T cell receptor beta chains listed next were all sequenced from one sample in a study of cytotoxic CD8 clonotypes in ibrutinib-treated CLL. The repertoire was sequenced with immunoSEQ multiplex PCR; TCRdb's copy has only in-frame clones and lacks some. The table lists approximately 100,000 clones, 50% to 65% of them singletons. This sample comprised PBMCs, obtained after 24 months of ibrutinib treatment. These receptors were obtained from a human donor with chronic lymphocytic leukemia.

The J gene is TRBJ1-5, the V gene TRBV11-3; unclear D gene. Trimming took 5 bases from V and 2 from J, leaving 7 bases between them. CDR3 length equals 13 residues. Germline V CDR1 and CDR2: SGHNT, YENEEA. The CDR3 DNA reads as TGTGCCAGCAGCCCTACAGGCAATCAGCCCCAGCATTTT. The encoded protein is CASSPTGNQPQHF.

This clone has only one observation. The chain recombines TRBV6-6 with TRBJ2-2; 9 positions agree with TRBD1. CDR1 MNHNY and CDR2 SVGAGI come from the germline V gene (reference sequence). The trim removed 4 bases at V and 3 bases at J, leaving 6 bases unmatched. This CDR3 comprises 16 residues. In DNA, the CDR3 is TGTGCCAGCAGTTCCCCAGACAGGGGGTACACCGGGGAGCTGTTTTTT. As protein: CASSSPDRGYTGELFF.

The chain joins TRBV30 to TRBJ2-5; 9 bases map to TRBD1. The germline V gene has CDR1 GTSNPN and CDR2 SVGIG (reference sequence). This CDR3 region has 15 residues. V was clipped by 2 bases and J by 2 bases; unmatched bases: 6. CDR3 coding DNA: TGTGCCTGGAGTCCCGGGACAGGGCTTCAAGAGACCCAGTACTTC. Its protein product is CAWSPGTGLQETQYF.

This chain joins TRBV19 and TRBJ1-6; possible D gene TRBD1, 5 bases. The CDR3 is made up of 14 amino acids. Per the germline V gene, CDR1 is LNHDA and CDR2 is SQIVND (reference sequence). Trimming cost V 5 bases and J 9 bases, with 14 bases left between them. CDR3 region: CASSLGQGGSPLHF. The DNA for the CDR3 is TGTGCCAGTAGTCTGGGGCAGGGTGGTTCACCCCTCCACTTT.

This clone was counted between two and nine times. The chain recombines TRBV19 with TRBJ1-4; 7 nucleotides match TRBD1. J gave up 5 bases and V 7 bases, and 4 bases lay outside the gene matches. This CDR3 has 13 residues. Germline CDR1 reads LNHDA; CDR2 reads SQIVND (reference sequence). The CDR3, as DNA: TGTGCCAGTAAATCAGGGGGAAATGAAAAACTGTTTTTT. The encoded protein is CASKSGGNEKLFF.

The chain recombines TRBV5-1 with TRBJ2-5, with TRBD1 identical over 10 bases. The ends lost 4 bases at V and 5 bases at J; junction bases unmatched: 8. Looked up from germline, CDR1 is SGHRS and CDR2 is YFSETQ. The CDR3 sequence is 15 residues long. DNA for the CDR3: TGCGCCAGCAGCCAGAGACAGGGGGCGCCGGAGACCCAGTACTTC. It yields the protein CASSQRQGAPETQYF.

The chain links TRBV9 to TRBJ2-1; weak D call: TRBD1 (6 bases). V was shortened by 3 bases and J by 1 base, with 11 bases between the two germline ends. The germline CDR1 and CDR2 sequences are SGDLS and YYNGEE. CDR3 size: 15 residues. CDR3 coding DNA: TGTGCCAGCAGCGACGGAGGACAGTCCTACAATGAGCAGTTCTTC. Its protein product is CASSDGGQSYNEQFF.

This clone was counted between two and nine times. The chain uses TRBV2 and TRBJ1-4; D remains ambiguous. Germline V gene lookup returns CDR1 SNHLY and CDR2 FYNNEI. This CDR3 contains 11 residues. With 8 bases removed from V and 5 bases from J, the gap between germline ends came to 6 bases. CDR3 in amino acids: CASGRNEKLFF. The CDR3 coding sequence is TGTGCCAGCGGCCGGAATGAAAAACTGTTTTTT.

As for this clone: The junction differs from germline at one of its ends, possibly a read error. The rearrangement uses TRBV25-1 and TRBJ2-7; 7 bases fit TRBD1. Germline V lookup: CDR1 MGHDK, CDR2 SYGVNS. CDR3 size: 13 residues. The CDR3 loop is CAGSPGQIHEQYF. The DNA of the CDR3 is TGTGCCGGCAGTCCGGGACAGATCCACGAGCAGTACTTC.

The V and J genes are TRBV30 and TRBJ2-2, with TRBD2 matching over 10 bases. V shed 4 bases and J 5 bases; nucleotides not matched to a gene: 7. CDR1 and CDR2 from the germline V gene are GTSNPN and SVGIG (reference sequence). CDR3 length equals 15 residues. In nucleotides, the CDR3 is TGTGCCTGGAAGGTCCTAGCGGGGGATACCGGGGAGCTGTTTTTT. Residues: CAWKVLAGDTGELFF.

The chain links TRBV20-1 to TRBJ2-7, with D perhaps matching TRBD2 (5 bases). Germline loops: CDR1 DFQATT, CDR2 SNEGSKA (reference sequence). Trimming stripped 2 bases from V and 5 bases from J, with 7 bases between. The CDR3 runs 11 residues. The CDR3 reads CSARTGNEQYF. DNA of the CDR3: TGCAGTGCTAGAACGGGGAACGAGCAGTACTTC.

The CDR3 protein is CASTPGGGEQYF. CDR3 DNA sequence: TGTGCCAGCACCCCTGGGGGGGGCGAGCAGTACTTC. The chain uses TRBV6-6 and TRBJ2-7; 7 positions agree with TRBD2. The germline gives CDR1 MNHNY, CDR2 SVGAGI (reference sequence). The CDR3 length is 12 residues. After removal of 7 bases from V and 6 bases from J, the junction contained 6 bases not matched to a gene.

The rearrangement joins TRBV6-5 to TRBJ1-1, with 7 positions matching TRBD1. This CDR3 contains 15 residues. The ends lost 9 bases at V and 4 bases at J; junction bases unmatched: 14. The germline V gene has CDR1 MNHEY and CDR2 SVGAGI. The DNA of the CDR3 is TGTGCCAGTGGGAAATCGACAGGGTTTGGCACTGAAGCTTTCTTT. Encoded protein: CASGKSTGFGTEAFF.